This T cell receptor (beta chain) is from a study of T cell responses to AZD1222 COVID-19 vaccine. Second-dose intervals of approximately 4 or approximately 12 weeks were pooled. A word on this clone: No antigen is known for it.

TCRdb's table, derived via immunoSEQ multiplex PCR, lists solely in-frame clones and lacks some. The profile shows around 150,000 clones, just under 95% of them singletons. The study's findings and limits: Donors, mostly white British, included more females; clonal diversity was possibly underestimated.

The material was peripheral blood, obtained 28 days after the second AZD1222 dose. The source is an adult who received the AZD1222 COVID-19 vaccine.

CDR3 region: CASSSHGTGLLTNTEAFF. The CDR3 bases are TGCGCCAGCAGCTCCCACGGGACAGGTTTGTTGACGAACACTGAAGCTTTCTTT. The V and J genes are TRBV5-1 and TRBJ1-1, with TRBD1 identical over 8 bases. Germline V CDR1 and CDR2: SGHRS, YFSETQ. CDR3 length: 18 residues. The V and J ends lost 3 bases and 1 base, in that order; junction bases with no gene match: 14.